The sequence of this TCR beta chain was determined in a study of T-cell reconstitution after alpha-beta-depleted transplantation in children. General study findings and limits: Surviving recipient T cells and thymic progenitors produced the high day-60 TCRbeta diversity seen in some patients.

During its preparation, the TCRbeta library received unique molecular identifiers. TCRdb called the PCR reads again in MiXCR, with one record for every CDR3 protein. The data show around 250,000 distinct CDR3 sequences, with around 7.5% seen just once and 5% to 8% held by the top ten. The V and J ends lost 7 bases and 3 bases, in that order; junction bases with no gene match: 10. Germline-derived CDR1 and CDR2 are SQVTM and ANQGSEA. This CDR3 has 14 residues. This clonotype was detected many times. Its antigen is unidentified. This TCR derives from a male patient younger than 18 who had a stem cell transplant for acute lymphoblastic leukemia, so the T cells may come from the graft donor. This rearrangement joins TRBV29-1 to TRBJ2-7; 9 bases map to TRBD1. Sequencing was performed on PBMCs, mostly from graft donor cells, taken 180 days after TCRalphabeta/CD19-depleted stem cell transplant. CDR3 sequence (DNA): TGCAGCGCCGGGGGACAGGGCGGCAACTACGAGCAGTACTTC. Translation: CSAGGQGGNYEQYF.